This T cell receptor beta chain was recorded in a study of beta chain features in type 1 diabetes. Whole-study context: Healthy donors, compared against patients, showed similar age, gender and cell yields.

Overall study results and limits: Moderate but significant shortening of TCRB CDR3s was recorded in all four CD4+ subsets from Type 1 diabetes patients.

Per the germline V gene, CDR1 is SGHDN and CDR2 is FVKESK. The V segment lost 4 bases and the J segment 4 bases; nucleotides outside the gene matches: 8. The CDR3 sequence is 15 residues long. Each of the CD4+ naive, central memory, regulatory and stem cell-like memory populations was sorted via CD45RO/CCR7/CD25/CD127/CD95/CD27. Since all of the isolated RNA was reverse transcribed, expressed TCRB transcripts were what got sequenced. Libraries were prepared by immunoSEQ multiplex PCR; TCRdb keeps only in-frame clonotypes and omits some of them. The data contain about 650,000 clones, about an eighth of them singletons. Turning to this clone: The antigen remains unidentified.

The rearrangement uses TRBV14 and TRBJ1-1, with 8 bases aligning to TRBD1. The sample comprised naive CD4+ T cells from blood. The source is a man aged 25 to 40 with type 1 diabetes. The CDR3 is CASSPYRGWSTEAFF. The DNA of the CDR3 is TGTGCCAGCAGCCCATACAGGGGGTGGTCCACTGAAGCTTTCTTT.